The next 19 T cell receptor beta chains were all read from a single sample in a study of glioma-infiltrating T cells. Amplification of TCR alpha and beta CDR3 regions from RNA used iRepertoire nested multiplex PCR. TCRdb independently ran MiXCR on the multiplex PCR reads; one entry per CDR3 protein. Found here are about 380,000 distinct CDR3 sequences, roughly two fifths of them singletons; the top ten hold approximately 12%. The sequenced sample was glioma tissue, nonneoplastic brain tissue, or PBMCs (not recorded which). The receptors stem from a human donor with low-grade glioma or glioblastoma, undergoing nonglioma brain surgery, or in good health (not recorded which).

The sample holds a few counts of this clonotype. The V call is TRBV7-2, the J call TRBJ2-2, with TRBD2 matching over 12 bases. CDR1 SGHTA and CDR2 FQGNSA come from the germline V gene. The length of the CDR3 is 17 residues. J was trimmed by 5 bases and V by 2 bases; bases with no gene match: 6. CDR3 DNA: TGTGCCAGCAGCTTATGGAGGGGGACTAGCGGGACCGGGGAGCTGTTTTTT. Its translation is CASSLWRGTSGTGELFF.

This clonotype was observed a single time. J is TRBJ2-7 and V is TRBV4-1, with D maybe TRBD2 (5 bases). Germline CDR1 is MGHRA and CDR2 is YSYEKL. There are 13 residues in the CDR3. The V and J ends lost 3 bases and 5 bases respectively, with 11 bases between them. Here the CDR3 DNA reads TGCGCCAGCAGCCACCCGAGGGAGAACGAGCAGTACTTC. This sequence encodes CASSHPRENEQYF.

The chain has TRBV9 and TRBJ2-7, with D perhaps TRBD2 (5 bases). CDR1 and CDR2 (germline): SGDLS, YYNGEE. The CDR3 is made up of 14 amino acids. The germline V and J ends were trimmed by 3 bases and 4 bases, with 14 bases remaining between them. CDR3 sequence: CASSETLRGYEQYF. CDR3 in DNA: TGTGCCAGCAGCGAGACTCTAAGAGGGTACGAGCAGTACTTC.

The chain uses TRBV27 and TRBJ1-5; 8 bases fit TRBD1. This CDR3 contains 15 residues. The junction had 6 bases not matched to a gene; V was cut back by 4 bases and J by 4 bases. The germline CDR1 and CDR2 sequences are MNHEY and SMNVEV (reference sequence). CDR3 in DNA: TGTGCCAGCAGTTCGGCGGACAGGGAGAATCAGCCCCAGCATTTT. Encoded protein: CASSSADRENQPQHF.

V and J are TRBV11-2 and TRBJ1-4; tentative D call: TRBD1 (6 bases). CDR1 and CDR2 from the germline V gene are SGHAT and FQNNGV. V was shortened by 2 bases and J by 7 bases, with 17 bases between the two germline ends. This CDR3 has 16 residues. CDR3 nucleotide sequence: TGTGCCAGCAGCTTAAACACGGGGGGCGGAGGTGAAAAACTGTTTTTT. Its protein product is CASSLNTGGGGEKLFF.

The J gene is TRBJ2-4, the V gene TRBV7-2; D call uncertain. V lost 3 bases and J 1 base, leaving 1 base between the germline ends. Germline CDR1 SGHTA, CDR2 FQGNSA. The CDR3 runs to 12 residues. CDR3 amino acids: CASSFAKNIQYF. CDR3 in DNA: TGTGCCAGCAGCTTCGCCAAAAACATTCAGTACTTC.

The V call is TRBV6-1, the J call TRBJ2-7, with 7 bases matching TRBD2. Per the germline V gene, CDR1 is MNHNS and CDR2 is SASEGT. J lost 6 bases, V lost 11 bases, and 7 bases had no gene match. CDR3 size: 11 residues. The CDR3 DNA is TGTGCCGGGGGGGACGGGGTCGAGCAGTACTTC. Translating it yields CAGGDGVEQYF.

CDR3 in DNA: TGTGCCAGCAGCTCCGGACTAGCGGCAGACTACGAGCAGTACTTC. Translation: CASSSGLAADYEQYF. The V and J genes are TRBV7-2 and TRBJ2-7; 10 positions agree with TRBD2. The CDR3 contains 15 residues. CDR1 and CDR2 (germline): SGHTA, FQGNSA. V gave up 4 bases and J gave up 3 bases; unmatched junction bases: 6. The full variable domain, completed using reference TRBV7-2 and TRBJ2-7, is GAGVSQSPSNKVTEKGKDVELRCDPISGHTALYWYRQSLGQGLEFLIYFQGNSAPDKSGLPSDRFSAERTGGSVSTLTIQRTQQEDSAVYLCASSSGLAADYEQYFGPGTRLTVT.

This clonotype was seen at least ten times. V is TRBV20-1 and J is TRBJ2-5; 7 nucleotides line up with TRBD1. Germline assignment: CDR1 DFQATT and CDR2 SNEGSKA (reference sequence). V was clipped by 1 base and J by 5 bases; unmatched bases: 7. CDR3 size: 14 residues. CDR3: CSARVGTAAETQYF. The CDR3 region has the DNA TGCAGTGCTAGAGTTGGGACAGCCGCCGAGACCCAGTACTTC.

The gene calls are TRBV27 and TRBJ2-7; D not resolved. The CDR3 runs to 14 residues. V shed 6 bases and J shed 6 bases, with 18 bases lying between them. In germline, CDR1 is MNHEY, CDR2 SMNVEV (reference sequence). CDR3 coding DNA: TGTGCCAGCAGCTTGGGATCCTGGACGGGCGAGCAGTACTTC. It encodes CASSLGSWTGEQYF.

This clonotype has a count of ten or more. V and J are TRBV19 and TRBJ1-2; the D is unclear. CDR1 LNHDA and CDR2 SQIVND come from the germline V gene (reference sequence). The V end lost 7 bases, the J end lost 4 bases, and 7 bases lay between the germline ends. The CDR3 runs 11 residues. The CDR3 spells CASIGFYGYTF. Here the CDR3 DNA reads TGTGCCAGTATTGGGTTCTATGGCTACACCTTC.

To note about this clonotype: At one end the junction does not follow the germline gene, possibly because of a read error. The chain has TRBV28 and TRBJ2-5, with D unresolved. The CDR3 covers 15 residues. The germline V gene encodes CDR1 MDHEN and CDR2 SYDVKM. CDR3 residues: CASSLGIGNQDTQYF. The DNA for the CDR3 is TGTGCCAGCAGTTTAGGTATTGGGAACCAAGATACCCAGTACTTC.

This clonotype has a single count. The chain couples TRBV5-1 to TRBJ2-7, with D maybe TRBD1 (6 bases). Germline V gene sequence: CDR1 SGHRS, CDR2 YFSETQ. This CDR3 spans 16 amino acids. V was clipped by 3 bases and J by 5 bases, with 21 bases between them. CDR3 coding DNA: TGCGCCAGCAGCTCTAGGGCCAGGACAGCTATCGACGAGCAGTACTTC. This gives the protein CASSSRARTAIDEQYF.

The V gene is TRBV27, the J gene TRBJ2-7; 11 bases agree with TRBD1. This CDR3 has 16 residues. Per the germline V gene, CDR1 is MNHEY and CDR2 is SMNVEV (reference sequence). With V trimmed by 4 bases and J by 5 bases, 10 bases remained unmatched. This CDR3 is CASSSSRDRGFHEQYF. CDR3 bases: TGTGCCAGCAGTTCATCCCGGGACAGGGGGTTTCACGAGCAGTACTTC.

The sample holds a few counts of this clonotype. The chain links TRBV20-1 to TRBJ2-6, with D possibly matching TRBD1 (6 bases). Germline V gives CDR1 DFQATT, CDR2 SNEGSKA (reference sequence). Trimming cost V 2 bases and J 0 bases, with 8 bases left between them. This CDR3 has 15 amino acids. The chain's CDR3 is CSARRDNSGANVLTF. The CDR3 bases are TGCAGTGCTAGACGGGACAACTCTGGGGCCAACGTCCTGACTTTC.

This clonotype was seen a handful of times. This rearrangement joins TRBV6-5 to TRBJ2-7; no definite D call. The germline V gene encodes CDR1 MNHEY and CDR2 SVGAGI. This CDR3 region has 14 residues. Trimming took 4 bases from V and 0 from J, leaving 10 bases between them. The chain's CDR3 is CASSSRFSSYEQYF. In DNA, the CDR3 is TGTGCCAGCAGTTCTCGATTTAGCTCCTACGAGCAGTACTTC.

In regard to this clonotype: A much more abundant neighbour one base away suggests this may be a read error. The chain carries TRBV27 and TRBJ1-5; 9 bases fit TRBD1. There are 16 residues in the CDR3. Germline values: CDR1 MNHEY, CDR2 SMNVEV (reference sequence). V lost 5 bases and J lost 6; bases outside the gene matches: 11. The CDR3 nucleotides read TGTGCCAGCAGTCTCGGGGAAACAGGGGGCACTCAGCCCCAGCATTTT. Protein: CASSLGETGGTQPQHF.

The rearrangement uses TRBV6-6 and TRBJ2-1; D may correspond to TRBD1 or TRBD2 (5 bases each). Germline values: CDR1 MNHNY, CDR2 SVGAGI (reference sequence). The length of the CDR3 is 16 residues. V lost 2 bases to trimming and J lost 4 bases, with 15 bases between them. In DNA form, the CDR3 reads TGTGCCAGCAGTTACCAGGCCGGGACGAGGTACAATGAGCAGTTCTTC. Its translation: CASSYQAGTRYNEQFF.

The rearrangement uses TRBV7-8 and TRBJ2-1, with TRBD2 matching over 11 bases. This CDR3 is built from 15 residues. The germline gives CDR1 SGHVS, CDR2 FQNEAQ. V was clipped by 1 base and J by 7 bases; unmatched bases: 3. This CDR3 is CASSLGASGGNEQFF. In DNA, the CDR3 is TGTGCCAGCAGCTTAGGGGCTAGCGGGGGGAATGAGCAGTTCTTC. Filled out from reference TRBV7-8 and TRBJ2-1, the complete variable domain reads GAGVSQSPRYKVAKRGQDVALRCDPISGHVSLFWYQQALGQGPEFLTYFQNEAQLDKSGLPSDRFFAERPEGSVSTLKIQRTQQEDSAVYLCASSLGASGGNEQFFGPGTRLTVL.